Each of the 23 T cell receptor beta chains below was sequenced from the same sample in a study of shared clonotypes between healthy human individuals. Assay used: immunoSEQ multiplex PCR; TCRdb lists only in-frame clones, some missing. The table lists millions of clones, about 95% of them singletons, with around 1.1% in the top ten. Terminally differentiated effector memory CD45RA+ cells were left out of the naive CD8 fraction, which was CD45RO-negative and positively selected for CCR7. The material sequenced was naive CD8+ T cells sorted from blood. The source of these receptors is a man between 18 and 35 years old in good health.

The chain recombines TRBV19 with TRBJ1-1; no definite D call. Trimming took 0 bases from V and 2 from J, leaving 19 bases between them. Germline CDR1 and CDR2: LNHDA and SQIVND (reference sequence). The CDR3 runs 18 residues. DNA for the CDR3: TGTGCCAGTAGTATAGATGGGGAACGCGCGGTCGTAAACACTGAAGCTTTCTTT. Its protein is CASSIDGERAVVNTEAFF.

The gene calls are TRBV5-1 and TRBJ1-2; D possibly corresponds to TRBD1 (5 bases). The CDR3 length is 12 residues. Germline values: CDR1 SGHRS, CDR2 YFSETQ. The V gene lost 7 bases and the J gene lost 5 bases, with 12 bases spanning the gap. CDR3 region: CASLGDGYGYTF. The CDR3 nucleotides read TGCGCCAGCCTAGGGGACGGGTATGGCTACACCTTC.

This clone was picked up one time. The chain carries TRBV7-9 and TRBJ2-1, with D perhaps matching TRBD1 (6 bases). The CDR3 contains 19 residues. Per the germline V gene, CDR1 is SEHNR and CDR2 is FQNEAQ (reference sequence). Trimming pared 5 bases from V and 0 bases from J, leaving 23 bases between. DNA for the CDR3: TGTGCCAGCAGCCCCGGGGTTTCTTATAAGGGGGACTCCTACAATGAGCAGTTCTTC. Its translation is CASSPGVSYKGDSYNEQFF.

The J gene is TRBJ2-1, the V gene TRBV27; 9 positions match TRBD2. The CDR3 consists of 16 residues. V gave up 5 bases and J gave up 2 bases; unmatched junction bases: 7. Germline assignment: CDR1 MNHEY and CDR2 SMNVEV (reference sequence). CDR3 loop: CASSPPGGRAYNEQFF. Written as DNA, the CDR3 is TGTGCCAGCAGTCCCCCCGGCGGGAGGGCCTACAATGAGCAGTTCTTC.

CDR3 coding DNA: TGCGCCAGCGCGTACGGAGGGGACGCTGAAAAACTGTTTTTT. Translated, it gives CASAYGGDAEKLFF. This sequence joins TRBV5-1 and TRBJ1-4, with D possibly matching TRBD1 (5 bases). The V and J ends lost 7 bases and 7 bases respectively, with 17 bases between them. CDR3 size: 14 residues. Germline V gives CDR1 SGHRS, CDR2 YFSETQ.

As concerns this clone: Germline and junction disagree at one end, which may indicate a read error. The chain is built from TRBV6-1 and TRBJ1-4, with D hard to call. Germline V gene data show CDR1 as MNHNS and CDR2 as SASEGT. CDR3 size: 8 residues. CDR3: CATEELFF. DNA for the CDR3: TGTGCCACTGAAGAACTGTTTTTT.

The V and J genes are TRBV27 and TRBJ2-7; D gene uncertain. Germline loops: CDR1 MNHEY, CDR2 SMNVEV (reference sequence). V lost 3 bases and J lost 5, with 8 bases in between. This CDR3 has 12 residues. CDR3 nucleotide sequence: TGTGCCAGCAGTTTTAGTGGGCACGAGCAGTACTTC. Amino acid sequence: CASSFSGHEQYF.

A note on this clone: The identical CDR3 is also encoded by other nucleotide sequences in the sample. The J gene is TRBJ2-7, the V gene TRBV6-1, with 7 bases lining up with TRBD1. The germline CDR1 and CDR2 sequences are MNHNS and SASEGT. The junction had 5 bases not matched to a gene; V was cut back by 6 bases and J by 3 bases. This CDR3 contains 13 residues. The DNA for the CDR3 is TGTGCCAGCAGGCGGACAGGTGACTACGAGCAGTACTTC. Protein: CASRRTGDYEQYF.

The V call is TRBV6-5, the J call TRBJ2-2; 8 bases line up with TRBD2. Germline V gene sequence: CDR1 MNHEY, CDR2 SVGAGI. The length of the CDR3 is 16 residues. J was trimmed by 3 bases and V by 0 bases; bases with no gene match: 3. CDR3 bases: TGTGCCAGCAGTTACTCGGCGGGAGGATACACCGGGGAGCTGTTTTTT. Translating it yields CASSYSAGGYTGELFF.

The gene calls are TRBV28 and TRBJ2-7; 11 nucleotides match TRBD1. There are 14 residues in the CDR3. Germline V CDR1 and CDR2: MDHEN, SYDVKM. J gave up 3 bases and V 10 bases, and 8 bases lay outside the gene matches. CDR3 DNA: TGTGCCACTTTGGGGACAGGGGGTGACTACGAGCAGTACTTC. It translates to CATLGTGGDYEQYF.

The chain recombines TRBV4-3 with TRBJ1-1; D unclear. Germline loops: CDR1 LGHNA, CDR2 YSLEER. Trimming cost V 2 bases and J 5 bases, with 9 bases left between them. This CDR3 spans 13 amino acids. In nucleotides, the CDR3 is TGCGCCAGCAGCCAATTTACCTTTACTGAAGCTTTCTTT. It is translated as CASSQFTFTEAFF.

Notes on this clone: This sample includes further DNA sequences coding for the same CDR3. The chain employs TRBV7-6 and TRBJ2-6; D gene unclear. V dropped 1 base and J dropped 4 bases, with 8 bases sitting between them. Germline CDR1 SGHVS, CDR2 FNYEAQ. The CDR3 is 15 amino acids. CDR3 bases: TGTGCCAGCAGCTTAGGGCCCTCCGGGGCCAACGTCCTGACTTTC. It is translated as CASSLGPSGANVLTF. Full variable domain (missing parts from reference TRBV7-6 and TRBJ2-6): GAGVSQSPRYKVTKRGQDVALRCDPISGHVSLYWYRQALGQGPEFLTYFNYEAQQDKSGLPNDRFSAERPEGSISTLTIQRTEQRDSAMYRCASSLGPSGANVLTFGAGSRLTVL.

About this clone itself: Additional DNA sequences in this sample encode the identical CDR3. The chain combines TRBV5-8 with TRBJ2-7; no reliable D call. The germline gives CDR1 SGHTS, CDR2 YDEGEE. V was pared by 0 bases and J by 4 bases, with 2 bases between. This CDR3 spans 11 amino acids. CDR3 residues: CASSLDYEQYF. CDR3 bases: TGTGCCAGCAGCTTGGATTACGAGCAGTACTTC.

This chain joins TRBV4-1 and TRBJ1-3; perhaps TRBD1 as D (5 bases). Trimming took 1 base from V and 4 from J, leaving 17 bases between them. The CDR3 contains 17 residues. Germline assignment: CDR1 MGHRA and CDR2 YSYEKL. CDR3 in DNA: TGCGCCAGCAGCCAAGCTACCGGGACGATAAGCGGAAACACCATATATTTT. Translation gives CASSQATGTISGNTIYF.

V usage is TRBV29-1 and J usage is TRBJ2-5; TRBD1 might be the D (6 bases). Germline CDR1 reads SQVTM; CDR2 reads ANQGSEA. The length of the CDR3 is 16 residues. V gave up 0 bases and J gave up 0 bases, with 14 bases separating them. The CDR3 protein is CSVEDWNRADQETQYF. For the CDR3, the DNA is TGCAGCGTTGAAGACTGGAACAGGGCTGACCAAGAGACCCAGTACTTC.

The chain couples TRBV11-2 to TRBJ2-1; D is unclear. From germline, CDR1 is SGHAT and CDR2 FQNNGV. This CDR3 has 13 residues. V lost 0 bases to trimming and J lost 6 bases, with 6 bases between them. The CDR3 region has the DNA TGTGCCAGCAGCTTAGATTATGCCAATGAGCAGTTCTTC. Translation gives CASSLDYANEQFF.

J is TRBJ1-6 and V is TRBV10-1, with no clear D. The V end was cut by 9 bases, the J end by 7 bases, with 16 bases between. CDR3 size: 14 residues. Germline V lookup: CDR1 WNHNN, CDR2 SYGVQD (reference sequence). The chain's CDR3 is CASSSGSLNSPLHF. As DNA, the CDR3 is TGCGCCAGTAGCTCGGGCTCTTTGAATTCACCCCTCCACTTT.

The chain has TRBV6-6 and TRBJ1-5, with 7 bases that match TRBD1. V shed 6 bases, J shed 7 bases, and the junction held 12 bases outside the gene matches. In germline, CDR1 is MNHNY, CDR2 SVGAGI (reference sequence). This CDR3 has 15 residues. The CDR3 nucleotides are TGTGCCAGCAGCTACGACAGGGCCGGAGAACAGCCCCAGCATTTT. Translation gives CASSYDRAGEQPQHF.

CDR3 protein: CASSELGVIWETQYF. In nucleotides, the CDR3 is TGTGCCAGCAGTGAACTAGGGGTTATTTGGGAGACCCAGTACTTC. This chain joins TRBV2 and TRBJ2-5; D is perhaps TRBD1 (5 bases). The CDR3 is 15 amino acids. The germline gives CDR1 SNHLY, CDR2 FYNNEI. V shed 2 bases and J shed 5 bases, with 15 bases lying between them.

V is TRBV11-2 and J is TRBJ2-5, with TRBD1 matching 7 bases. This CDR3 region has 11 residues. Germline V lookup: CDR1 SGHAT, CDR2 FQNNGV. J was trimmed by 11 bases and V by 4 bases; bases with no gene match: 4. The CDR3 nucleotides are TGTGCCAGCAGCTCCCAGGGGGTGCAGTACTTC. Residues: CASSSQGVQYF.

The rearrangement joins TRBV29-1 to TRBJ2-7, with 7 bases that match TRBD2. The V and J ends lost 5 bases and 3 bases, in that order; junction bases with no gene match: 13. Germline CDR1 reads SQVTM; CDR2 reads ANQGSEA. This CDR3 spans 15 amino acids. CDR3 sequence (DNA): TGCAGCGTTCGGGCTAGCGGAAAAGTTGACTACGAGCAGTACTTC. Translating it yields CSVRASGKVDYEQYF.

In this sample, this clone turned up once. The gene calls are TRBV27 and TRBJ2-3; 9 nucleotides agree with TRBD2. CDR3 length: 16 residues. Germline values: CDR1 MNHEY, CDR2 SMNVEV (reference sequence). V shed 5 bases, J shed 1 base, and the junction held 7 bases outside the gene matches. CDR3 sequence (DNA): TGTGCCAGCAGTCAAACGGGACTAGCCCGCACAGATACGCAGTATTTT. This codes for CASSQTGLARTDTQYF.

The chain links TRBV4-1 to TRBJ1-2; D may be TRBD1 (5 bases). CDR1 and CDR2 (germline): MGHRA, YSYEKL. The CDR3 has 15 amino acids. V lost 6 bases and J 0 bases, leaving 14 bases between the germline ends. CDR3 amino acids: CASRARDRANYGYTF. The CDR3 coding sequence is TGCGCCAGCAGGGCGAGGGACCGAGCTAACTATGGCTACACCTTC.